Following are 7 T cell receptor beta chains from one sample sequenced in a study of shared clonotypes between healthy human individuals (dated by TCRdb to about 2020). Libraries were built with the immunoSEQ multiplex PCR assay. TCRdb took this table from immuneACCESS and kept in-frame rearrangements with V and J called. Such tables lack part of the clones; where checked against another copy, unresolved V genes explain under half of the gap, and the rest is unexplained. Counted in this sample were 950,000 to 1,100,000 clones; about three quarters of them appeared once. The leading ten clones occupy less than 1.5% of the sample. The sample comprised memory CD4+ T cells sorted from blood. In light of the paper, this sample's cell subset or site label describes: CD45RA-negative fraction. All receptors derive from a man younger than 35 in good health.

This rearrangement joins TRBV5-1 to TRBJ2-7, with D possibly matching TRBD1 (6 bases). Trimming cost V 1 base and J 4 bases, with 12 bases left between them. Per the germline V gene, CDR1 is SGHRS and CDR2 is YFSETQ. The CDR3 has 14 amino acids. The CDR3 bases are TGCGCCAGCAGCTTGCAGGGGCTTGGGTACGAGCAGTACTTC. This gives the protein CASSLQGLGYEQYF.

This clone was observed a few times. The J gene is TRBJ1-5, the V gene TRBV18; D perhaps matches TRBD1 (6 bases). Deletions cut 0 bases from V and 7 bases from J, with 19 bases between. Germline CDR1 KGHSH, CDR2 LQKENI. The CDR3 totals 17 residues. CDR3 nucleotides: TGTGCCAGCTCACCACCAGGGTCCCAGGGGATGGGGCAGCCCCAGCATTTT. Translated: CASSPPGSQGMGQPQHF.

The rearrangement links TRBV7-2 to TRBJ2-2; D is unresolved. CDR1 SGHTA and CDR2 FQGNSA come from the germline V gene. V lost 0 bases and J 5 bases, leaving 7 bases between the germline ends. This CDR3 region has 14 residues. The CDR3: CASSLALGTGELFF. CDR3 DNA: TGTGCCAGCAGCTTAGCTCTAGGGACCGGGGAGCTGTTTTTT.

This clone was recorded once. The chain combines TRBV27 with TRBJ2-7; the D gene is possibly TRBD1 (7 bases). The CDR3 spans 15 residues. CDR1 and CDR2 (germline): MNHEY, SMNVEV (reference sequence). V was trimmed by 8 bases and J by 6 bases, leaving 23 bases between them. CDR3 loop: CASRELYRGRVEQYF. CDR3 DNA sequence: TGTGCCAGCCGGGAGTTGTATAGGGGGCGCGTCGAGCAGTACTTC.

The chain employs TRBV30 and TRBJ1-2; D may be TRBD1 (6 bases). The ends were cut back, 3 bases at V and 2 bases at J, with 10 bases in the middle. CDR3 length equals 13 residues. Per the germline V gene, CDR1 is GTSNPN and CDR2 is SVGIG (reference sequence). CDR3 sequence: CAWRVTGNYGYTF. In DNA, the CDR3 is TGTGCCTGGAGGGTTACAGGGAACTATGGCTACACCTTC.

This clone occurred many times. V gene TRBV10-3 combines with J gene TRBJ1-3; tentatively, D is TRBD1 (6 bases). Germline CDR1 is ENHRY and CDR2 is SYGVKD. This CDR3 contains 12 residues. V lost 10 bases, J lost 4 bases, and 11 bases lay in between. DNA of the CDR3: TGTGCCACGCAGACAGGAGGAAACACCATATATTTT. Protein sequence: CATQTGGNTIYF.

CDR3 residues: CASSRQGTPSNQPQHF. The CDR3 nucleotides read TGTGCCAGTAGTAGGCAGGGGACGCCAAGCAATCAGCCCCAGCATTTT. The genes are TRBV19 and TRBJ1-5; weak D call: TRBD1 (6 bases). The V gene's germline CDR1 is LNHDA and CDR2 SQIVND (reference sequence). V gave up 4 bases and J gave up 1 base, with 14 bases separating them. The CDR3 has 16 residues.